This is a list of T cell receptor beta chains from one sample in a study of T cell responses to AZD1222 COVID-19 vaccine. Sequencing used immunoSEQ multiplex PCR; TCRdb keeps in-frame clones, though not all of them. The table has about 140,000 clones, more than 85% seen once; the top ten hold just over 3%. The input for sequencing was peripheral blood, taken on day 0 of AZD1222 vaccination. The receptor set was obtained from an adult in good health. Each CDR3 is given with its conserved first and last residue. D genes are given only for firm matches. Where a row states a size, it is once, few, many or the class of an expanded clone; other rows omit it.

clone size	V gene	J gene	D gene	CDR3 protein	CDR3 DNA
-	TRBV28	TRBJ1-5	-	CASSLAGYSNQPQHF	TGTGCCAGCAGTTTAGCGGGCTATAGCAATCAGCCCCAGCATTTT
-	TRBV7-6	TRBJ1-1	-	CASSRRNTEAFF	TGTGCCAGCAGCCGCAGAAACACTGAAGCTTTCTTT
-	TRBV7-3	TRBJ2-3	-	CASSRDVARDTQYF	TGTGCCAGCAGCCGGGATGTCGCCCGAGATACGCAGTATTTT
once	TRBV4-1	TRBJ1-5	TRBD1	CASAAAGGDQPQHF	TGCGCCAGCGCGGCGGCAGGGGGCGATCAGCCCCAGCATTTT
-	TRBV7-9	TRBJ2-5	-	CASSLETGGTQYF	TGTGCCAGCAGCTTAGAGACCGGGGGGACCCAGTACTTC
-	TRBV28	TRBJ1-1	-	CASPPEGQYTEAFF	TGTGCCAGCCCTCCGGAGGGGCAGTACACTGAAGCTTTCTTT
-	TRBV5-6	TRBJ1-2	-	CASSLAGYGYTF	TGTGCCAGCAGCTTGGCCGGCTATGGCTACACCTTC
few	TRBV4-2	TRBJ1-2	TRBD1	CASSQVDRGVYGYTF	TGTGCCAGCAGCCAAGTAGACAGGGGGGTTTATGGCTACACCTTC
once	TRBV25-1	TRBJ2-1	-	CASSVPGRAKNEQFF	TGTGCCAGCAGTGTCCCAGGTAGGGCGAAGAATGAGCAGTTCTTC
-	TRBV28	TRBJ2-1	TRBD2	CASTGREGRLGNEQFF	TGTGCCAGCACCGGGCGGGAGGGCCGGTTGGGCAATGAGCAGTTCTTC
-	TRBV11-2	TRBJ2-1	-	CASSLVIAQDEQFF	TGTGCCAGCAGCTTAGTAATAGCCCAAGATGAGCAGTTCTTC
few	TRBV4-3	TRBJ1-1	TRBD1	CASSRRRGQGMTEAFF	TGCGCCAGCAGCCGCAGGAGAGGACAGGGGATGACTGAAGCTTTCTTT
-	TRBV15	TRBJ2-1	TRBD2	CATSASTSGESYNEQFF	TGTGCCACCAGCGCCTCGACTAGCGGGGAATCCTACAATGAGCAGTTCTTC
-	TRBV2	TRBJ1-1	-	CASMYRARDTEAFF	TGTGCCAGCATGTACCGGGCCAGGGACACTGAAGCTTTCTTT
-	TRBV30	TRBJ1-2	-	CAWKDRGGNGYTF	TGTGCCTGGAAGGACCGCGGTGGGAATGGCTACACCTTC